Presented here are 29 T cell receptor beta chains from one specimen sequenced in a study of blood T cell repertoires in COVID-19. Profiling relied on immunoSEQ multiplex PCR, and the TCRdb table lists in-frame clones only, not all of them. This sample has 250,000 or so clones; approximately 83% occur once, and the top ten carry about 1.9%. The sequenced sample consisted of peripheral blood. Source of these receptors: a man under 40 who had recovered from COVID-19.

The genes are TRBV29-1 and TRBJ2-5; possible D gene TRBD2, 6 bases. Germline loops: CDR1 SQVTM, CDR2 ANQGSEA. Between the trimmed V and J ends, which lost 7 bases and 7 bases, there was a span of 22 bases. This CDR3 comprises 14 residues. CDR3 sequence (DNA): TGCAGCGCCCGAGGTGGAGGGGCCTATGGGACCCAGTACTTC. Translating it yields CSARGGGAYGTQYF.

Only a few counts were recorded for this clone. The chain links TRBV28 to TRBJ2-2, with a weak D call TRBD1 (5 bases). In germline, CDR1 is MDHEN, CDR2 SYDVKM. The length of the CDR3 is 13 residues. V lost 3 bases, J lost 7 bases, and 9 bases lay in between. As DNA, the CDR3 is TGTGCCAGCAGTTTTTTAGGGGTCGGGGAGCTGTTTTTT. The encoded protein is CASSFLGVGELFF.

The chain uses TRBV19 and TRBJ2-2; 7 positions match TRBD2. CDR3 length equals 17 residues. With 6 bases clipped from V and 5 bases from J, the junction kept 15 bases outside the gene matches. The V gene's germline CDR1 is LNHDA and CDR2 SQIVND (reference sequence). CDR3 protein: CASRRGAGVGETGELFF. CDR3 nucleotide sequence: TGTGCCAGTAGAAGAGGGGCGGGGGTAGGCGAAACCGGGGAGCTGTTTTTT.

V usage is TRBV20-1 and J usage is TRBJ1-4, with 7 nucleotides matching TRBD1. The germline gives CDR1 DFQATT, CDR2 SNEGSKA (reference sequence). This CDR3 is 11 amino acids long. The trim removed 6 bases at V and 8 bases at J, leaving 3 bases unmatched. The CDR3 loop reads CSAQGDEKLFF. The CDR3 DNA is TGCAGTGCCCAGGGGGACGAAAAACTGTTTTTT.

This chain joins TRBV19 and TRBJ1-1, with a weak D call TRBD1 (6 bases). The V end was cut by 4 bases, the J end by 4 bases, with 13 bases between. The germline CDR1 and CDR2 sequences are LNHDA and SQIVND (reference sequence). The CDR3 is 14 residues long. CDR3 DNA: TGTGCCAGTAGTAGGTACACAGGGAGCACTGAAGCTTTCTTT. It translates to CASSRYTGSTEAFF. The full variable domain, in which reference TRBV19 and TRBJ1-1 provide the parts outside the CDR3, is DGGITQSPKYLFRKEGQNVTLSCEQNLNHDAMYWYRQDPGQGLRLIYYSQIVNDFQKGDIAEGYSVSREKKESFPLTVTSAQKNPTAFYLCASSRYTGSTEAFFGQGTRLTVV.

The chain joins TRBV7-9 to TRBJ2-5; maybe TRBD1 (5 bases). This CDR3 is built from 18 residues. The V and J ends lost 1 base and 1 base respectively, with 19 bases between them. Germline values: CDR1 SEHNR, CDR2 FQNEAQ (reference sequence). The CDR3 DNA follows: TGTGCCAGCAGCTTAGTCGTCGTTTCAGGGCCCCTCCAAGAGACCCAGTACTTC. Its protein is CASSLVVVSGPLQETQYF. Complete variable domain (other parts from reference TRBV7-9 and TRBJ2-5): DTGVSQNPRHKITKRGQNVTFRCDPISEHNRLYWYRQTLGQGPEFLTYFQNEAQLEKSRLLSDRFSAERPKGSFSTLEIQRTEQGDSAMYLCASSLVVVSGPLQETQYFGPGTRLLVL.

The chain links TRBV7-9 to TRBJ2-7, with 10 bases that match TRBD1. Germline loops: CDR1 SEHNR, CDR2 FQNEAQ (reference sequence). V lost 5 bases and J lost 7; bases outside the gene matches: 17. The CDR3 loop spans 17 amino acids. CDR3 in amino acids: CASSVPGVGTGDVEQYF. DNA for the CDR3: TGTGCCAGCAGCGTCCCGGGGGTCGGGACAGGGGATGTGGAGCAGTACTTC. The full variable domain, rest sourced from reference TRBV7-9 and TRBJ2-7, is DTGVSQNPRHKITKRGQNVTFRCDPISEHNRLYWYRQTLGQGPEFLTYFQNEAQLEKSRLLSDRFSAERPKGSFSTLEIQRTEQGDSAMYLCASSVPGVGTGDVEQYFGPGTRLTVT.

The chain employs TRBV2 and TRBJ1-1; TRBD1 is a possible D gene (6 bases). Germline CDR1 SNHLY, CDR2 FYNNEI. The CDR3 consists of 12 residues. V was shortened by 7 bases and J by 3 bases, with 9 bases between the two germline ends. DNA for the CDR3: TGTGCCAGCAATCACAGGGACACTGAAGCTTTCTTT. Its protein is CASNHRDTEAFF.

This clone was seen a single time. The chain joins TRBV9 to TRBJ2-1; 10 nucleotides align to TRBD1. The trim removed 0 bases at V and 9 bases at J, leaving 6 bases unmatched. CDR1 is SGDLS, CDR2 YYNGEE, per germline. CDR3 length: 15 residues. Here the CDR3 DNA reads TGTGCCAGCAGCGTAGGGGACAGGGGTATAGGTGAGCAGTTCTTC. Residues: CASSVGDRGIGEQFF.

As to this clone: Compared with germline, one end of the junction differs, possibly owing to a read error. V and J are TRBV28 and TRBJ1-3; no clear D gene. This CDR3 comprises 14 residues. CDR1 and CDR2 from the germline V gene are MDHEN and SYDVKM. CDR3 region: CASSLGPPGNTIYF. The DNA of the CDR3 is TGTGCCAGCAGTCTTGGGCCCCCTGGGAACACCATATATTTT.

The V gene is TRBV2, the J gene TRBJ1-1, with 7 bases matching TRBD1. With V trimmed by 6 bases and J by 4 bases, 5 bases remained unmatched. The CDR3 totals 13 residues. Germline lookup yields CDR1 SNHLY and CDR2 FYNNEI. The CDR3 region is CASRQGWGTEAFF. Here the CDR3 DNA reads TGTGCCAGCAGACAGGGGTGGGGCACTGAAGCTTTCTTT.

This chain uses TRBV11-2 with TRBJ2-7; 7 nucleotides line up with TRBD1. V was pared by 5 bases and J by 1 base, with 5 bases of the junction left unmatched. The CDR3 runs to 14 residues. Germline CDR1 is SGHAT and CDR2 is FQNNGV. The CDR3: CASSVGTASYEQYF. CDR3 sequence (DNA): TGTGCCAGCAGCGTAGGGACAGCTTCCTACGAGCAGTACTTC.

V usage is TRBV28 and J usage is TRBJ1-1, with a weak D call TRBD1 (5 bases). CDR1 is MDHEN and CDR2 is SYDVKM in the germline V gene. The V gene lost 6 bases and the J gene lost 1 base, with 9 bases spanning the gap. This CDR3 has 13 amino acids. The CDR3 DNA is TGTGCCAGCAGGGGGGGGAGGAACACTGAAGCTTTCTTT. This encodes CASRGGRNTEAFF.

The genes are TRBV2 and TRBJ1-1; maybe TRBD1 (6 bases). The CDR3 has 14 residues. Trimming pared 7 bases from V and 3 bases from J, leaving 15 bases between. Germline V gene sequence: CDR1 SNHLY, CDR2 FYNNEI. This chain's CDR3 is CASKGGAGDTEAFF. In DNA, the CDR3 is TGTGCCAGCAAAGGGGGTGCCGGTGACACTGAAGCTTTCTTT.

This clone was detected only once. The rearrangement uses TRBV7-8 and TRBJ2-5, with D unclear. CDR1 and CDR2 from the germline V gene are SGHVS and FQNEAQ. This CDR3 has 16 residues. Trimming cost V 5 bases and J 5 bases, with 21 bases left between them. CDR3 sequence: CASSPPNQVIRETQYF. The DNA for the CDR3 is TGTGCCAGCAGCCCCCCAAATCAGGTCATCAGGGAGACCCAGTACTTC. The whole variable domain, filled in from reference TRBV7-8 and TRBJ2-5, reads GAGVSQSPRYKVAKRGQDVALRCDPISGHVSLFWYQQALGQGPEFLTYFQNEAQLDKSGLPSDRFFAERPEGSVSTLKIQRTQQEDSAVYLCASSPPNQVIRETQYFGPGTRLLVL.

The gene calls are TRBV3-1 (or the pseudogene TRBV3-2) and TRBJ2-3, with 7 bases identical to TRBD2. This CDR3 has 15 amino acids. The V and J ends lost 4 bases and 4 bases, in that order; junction bases with no gene match: 8. Germline loops: CDR1 LGHDT, CDR2 YNNKEL (reference sequence). CDR3 DNA sequence: TGTGCCAGCAGCCCTTTAGGACTAGGGGCAGATACGCAGTATTTT. Amino acid sequence: CASSPLGLGADTQYF.

This clone was observed a single time. V and J are TRBV3-1 (or the pseudogene TRBV3-2) and TRBJ1-1; TRBD1 matches 11 bases. Germline V gives CDR1 LGHDT, CDR2 YNNKEL (reference sequence). This CDR3 is built from 14 residues. After removal of 4 bases from V and 5 bases from J, the junction contained 3 bases not matched to a gene. The CDR3 DNA follows: TGTGCCAGCAGCCTAGGGACAGGGGGGACTGAAGCTTTCTTT. Amino acids: CASSLGTGGTEAFF.

J is TRBJ2-5 and V is TRBV5-1; D is uncertain. CDR1 SGHRS and CDR2 YFSETQ come from the germline V gene. Trimming removed 2 bases at V and 5 bases at J, with 7 bases between. CDR3 length: 12 amino acids. The CDR3 region has the DNA TGCGCCAGCAGCTTTCACTCCGAGACCCAGTACTTC. Its protein is CASSFHSETQYF.

The rearrangement uses TRBV6-5 and TRBJ2-1; D is unresolved. The CDR3 loop spans 16 amino acids. The germline CDR1 and CDR2 sequences are MNHEY and SVGAGI. Deletions cut 0 bases from V and 4 bases from J, with 13 bases between. DNA for the CDR3: TGTGCCAGCAGTTACTCGGCGAGACTGGCTTACAATGAGCAGTTCTTC. This translates into CASSYSARLAYNEQFF.

This clone was found once. This chain links TRBV18 with TRBJ2-7; the D gene is possibly TRBD1 (6 bases). The V end was cut by 3 bases, the J end by 0 bases, with 9 bases between. In germline, CDR1 is KGHSH, CDR2 LQKENI. This CDR3 spans 14 amino acids. The CDR3 loop reads CASSPGQPSYEQYF. The CDR3 region has the DNA TGTGCCAGCTCACCGGGACAACCCTCCTACGAGCAGTACTTC.

The J gene is TRBJ1-2, the V gene TRBV20-1; 7 bases map to TRBD1. J was trimmed by 6 bases and V by 5 bases; bases with no gene match: 3. The CDR3 is made up of 11 amino acids. Germline assignment: CDR1 DFQATT and CDR2 SNEGSKA (reference sequence). The CDR3 here is CSASTGDGYTF. In DNA, the CDR3 is TGCAGTGCTTCCACAGGGGATGGCTACACCTTC.

This chain links TRBV15 with TRBJ2-3; D unresolved. The V gene's germline CDR1 is LNHNV and CDR2 YYDKDF (reference sequence). Trimming stripped 5 bases from V and 0 bases from J, with 6 bases between. The CDR3 loop spans 13 amino acids. Here the CDR3 DNA reads TGTGCCACCAGCCCCCCGAGCACAGATACGCAGTATTTT. It yields the protein CATSPPSTDTQYF.

The rearrangement links TRBV24-1 to TRBJ2-5, with 7 bases fitting TRBD1. The germline V gene encodes CDR1 KGHDR and CDR2 SFDVKD. CDR3 length equals 15 residues. Trimming at V came to 9 bases and at J to 3 bases, leaving 12 bases not matched to a gene. This chain's CDR3 is CATGTGTVLKETQYF. CDR3 nucleotide sequence: TGTGCCACCGGGACCGGGACAGTCCTCAAAGAGACCCAGTACTTC.

The J gene is TRBJ2-2, the V gene TRBV3-1 (or the pseudogene TRBV3-2); D is ambiguous. This CDR3 comprises 13 residues. The ends were cut back, 2 bases at V and 13 bases at J, with 14 bases in the middle. CDR1 is LGHDT, CDR2 YNNKEL, per germline (reference sequence). The CDR3 DNA is TGTGCCAGCAGCCAACAAGTGGTCGCGGCGCTGTTTTTT. Translation: CASSQQVVAALFF.

The chain has TRBV2 and TRBJ1-4; D gene unclear. Per the germline V gene, CDR1 is SNHLY and CDR2 is FYNNEI. Trimming took 1 base from V and 8 from J, leaving 8 bases between them. This CDR3 is built from 13 residues. CDR3 nucleotides: TGTGCCAGCAGTGAAGACCGCCGGGAAAAACTGTTTTTT. It yields the protein CASSEDRREKLFF.

The chain carries TRBV2 and TRBJ1-1; perhaps TRBD1 as D (5 bases). The CDR3 has 12 residues. Trimming took off 3 bases at V and 8 bases at J, with 10 bases between the two ends. The germline gives CDR1 SNHLY, CDR2 FYNNEI. The CDR3 reads CASSEGRGEAFF. CDR3 DNA sequence: TGTGCCAGCAGTGAGGGGAGGGGAGAAGCTTTCTTT.

J is TRBJ1-2 and V is TRBV6-5, with D possibly matching TRBD1 (5 bases). CDR3 length equals 16 residues. The V end was cut by 0 bases, the J end by 4 bases, with 15 bases between. Germline V lookup: CDR1 MNHEY, CDR2 SVGAGI. The CDR3 is CASSYSNGGPTYGYTF. The CDR3 DNA is TGTGCCAGCAGTTACTCGAACGGGGGACCGACCTATGGCTACACCTTC.

The V gene is TRBV5-1, the J gene TRBJ2-2; 9 nucleotides match TRBD1. This CDR3 is 16 amino acids long. Germline V gene data show CDR1 as SGHRS and CDR2 as YFSETQ. The J segment lost 0 bases and the V segment lost 5 bases, leaving 5 bases of the junction unmatched. The DNA of the CDR3 is TGCGCCAGCAGTTCCGGGACAGGGACGAACACCGGGGAGCTGTTTTTT. Translation gives CASSSGTGTNTGELFF.

On this clone itself: Germline and junction disagree at one end, which may indicate a read error. The V and J genes are TRBV9 and TRBJ2-5; 10 positions agree with TRBD1. CDR3 length equals 14 residues. CDR1 and CDR2 (germline): SGDLS, YYNGEE. The CDR3 DNA reads TGTGCCAGCAGCGTTGGGACAGGGGTCACCCCGGGGCACTTC. Residues: CASSVGTGVTPGHF.